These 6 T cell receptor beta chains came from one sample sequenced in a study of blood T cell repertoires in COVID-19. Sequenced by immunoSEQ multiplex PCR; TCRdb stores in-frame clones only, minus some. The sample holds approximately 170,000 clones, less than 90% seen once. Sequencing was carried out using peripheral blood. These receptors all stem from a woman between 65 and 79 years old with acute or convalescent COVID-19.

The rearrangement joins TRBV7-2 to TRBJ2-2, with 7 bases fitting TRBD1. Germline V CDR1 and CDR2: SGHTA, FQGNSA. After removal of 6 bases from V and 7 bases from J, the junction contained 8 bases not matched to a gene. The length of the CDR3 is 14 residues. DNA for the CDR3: TGTGCCAGCAGTCTAGGGGGCATCGGCGGGGAGCTGTTTTTT. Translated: CASSLGGIGGELFF.

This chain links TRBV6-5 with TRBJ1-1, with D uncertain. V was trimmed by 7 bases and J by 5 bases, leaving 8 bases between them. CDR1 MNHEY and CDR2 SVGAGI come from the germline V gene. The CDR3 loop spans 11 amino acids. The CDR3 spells CASIHETEAFF. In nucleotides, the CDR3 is TGTGCCAGCATACATGAAACTGAAGCTTTCTTT.

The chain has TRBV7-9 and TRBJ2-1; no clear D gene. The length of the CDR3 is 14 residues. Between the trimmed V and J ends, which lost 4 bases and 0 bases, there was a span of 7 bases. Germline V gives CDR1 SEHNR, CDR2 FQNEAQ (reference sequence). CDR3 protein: CASSSVSSYNEQFF. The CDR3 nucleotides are TGTGCCAGCAGCTCCGTGAGCTCCTACAATGAGCAGTTCTTC.

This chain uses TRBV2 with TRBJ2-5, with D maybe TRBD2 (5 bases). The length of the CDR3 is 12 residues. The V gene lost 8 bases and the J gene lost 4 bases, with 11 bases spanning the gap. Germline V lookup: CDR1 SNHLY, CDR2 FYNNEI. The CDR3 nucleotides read TGTGCCAGCGCCCGGGCGGGAGAGACCCAGTACTTC. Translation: CASARAGETQYF.

CDR3 sequence (DNA): TGTGCCAGCAGTCCCCATGGACTGAACTCCTACGAGCAGTACTTC. Translated: CASSPHGLNSYEQYF. The rearrangement links TRBV6-5 to TRBJ2-7; D may be TRBD2 (5 bases). Per the germline V gene, CDR1 is MNHEY and CDR2 is SVGAGI. Trimming took 5 bases from V and 0 from J, leaving 14 bases between them. The length of the CDR3 is 15 residues.

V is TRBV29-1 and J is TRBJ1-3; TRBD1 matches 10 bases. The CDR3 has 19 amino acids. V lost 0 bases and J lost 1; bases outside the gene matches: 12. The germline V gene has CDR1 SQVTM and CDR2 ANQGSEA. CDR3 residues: CSVEDLHGDRGPSGNTIYF. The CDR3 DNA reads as TGCAGCGTTGAAGATCTTCATGGGGACAGGGGACCTTCTGGAAACACCATATATTTT.